The 6 T cell receptor beta chains below were found in one sample sequenced in a study of patients and donors after allogeneic stem cell transplantation. TCRdb analysed the RT-PCR reads with MiXCR anew, one entry per CDR3 protein. The profile shows approximately 170,000 distinct CDR3 sequences, about 24% of them singletons. Sequenced: blood, either unsorted or a sorted T cell fraction (not recorded which). The receptor set was obtained from a human donor who was either an allogeneic HSCT recipient or a stem cell or donor lymphocyte infusion donor (not recorded which). It is not recorded whose cells these are; they may come from a transplant donor.

V usage is TRBV2 and J usage is TRBJ2-1, with 9 bases identical to TRBD1. J was trimmed by 7 bases and V by 2 bases; bases with no gene match: 6. From germline, CDR1 is SNHLY and CDR2 FYNNEI. The CDR3 has 15 amino acids. The CDR3 sequence is CASSERTGAVNEQFF. For the CDR3, the DNA is TGTGCCAGCAGTGAACGGACAGGGGCGGTAAATGAGCAGTTCTTC.

This clonotype appeared many times. V gene TRBV20-1 combines with J gene TRBJ1-5; D is perhaps TRBD1 (6 bases). Germline CDR1 reads DFQATT; CDR2 reads SNEGSKA (reference sequence). The V end lost 6 bases, the J end lost 5 bases, and 11 bases lay between the germline ends. The CDR3 is 12 residues long. The DNA of the CDR3 is TGCAGTGCAACCGCAGGGGATCAGCCCCAGCATTTT. This encodes CSATAGDQPQHF.

This clonotype has just a few counts. The chain employs TRBV29-1 and TRBJ1-1; D is perhaps TRBD1 (6 bases). Trimming left V 7 bases short and J 1 base short, with 13 bases between. Germline assignment: CDR1 SQVTM and CDR2 ANQGSEA. There are 13 residues in the CDR3. CDR3 sequence: CSAERQENTEAFF. In nucleotides, the CDR3 is TGCAGCGCCGAAAGACAGGAGAACACTGAAGCTTTCTTT.

The V call is TRBV6-1, the J call TRBJ1-1; perhaps TRBD1 as D (6 bases). CDR3 length: 15 amino acids. Germline loops: CDR1 MNHNS, CDR2 SASEGT. With 2 bases removed from V and 6 bases from J, the gap between germline ends came to 16 bases. The CDR3 sequence is CASSESRARGAEAFF. The CDR3 DNA is TGTGCCAGCAGTGAATCCAGGGCGAGGGGGGCTGAAGCTTTCTTT.

The chain joins TRBV29-1 to TRBJ1-1; no definite D call. Germline assignment: CDR1 SQVTM and CDR2 ANQGSEA. This CDR3 is built from 12 residues. The V end was cut by 1 base, the J end by 2 bases, with 5 bases between. This CDR3 is CSVEAANTEAFF. CDR3 nucleotide sequence: TGCAGCGTTGAAGCGGCTAACACTGAAGCTTTCTTT.

This clonotype was seen repeatedly, ten times or more. The genes are TRBV20-1 and TRBJ1-5; 9 bases line up with TRBD1. This CDR3 region has 16 residues. CDR1 and CDR2 (germline): DFQATT, SNEGSKA (reference sequence). V shed 0 bases, J shed 4 bases, and the junction held 7 bases outside the gene matches. CDR3 sequence reads: CSARDPGQGKNQPQHF. In DNA, the CDR3 is TGCAGTGCTAGAGATCCAGGACAGGGGAAAAATCAGCCCCAGCATTTT.